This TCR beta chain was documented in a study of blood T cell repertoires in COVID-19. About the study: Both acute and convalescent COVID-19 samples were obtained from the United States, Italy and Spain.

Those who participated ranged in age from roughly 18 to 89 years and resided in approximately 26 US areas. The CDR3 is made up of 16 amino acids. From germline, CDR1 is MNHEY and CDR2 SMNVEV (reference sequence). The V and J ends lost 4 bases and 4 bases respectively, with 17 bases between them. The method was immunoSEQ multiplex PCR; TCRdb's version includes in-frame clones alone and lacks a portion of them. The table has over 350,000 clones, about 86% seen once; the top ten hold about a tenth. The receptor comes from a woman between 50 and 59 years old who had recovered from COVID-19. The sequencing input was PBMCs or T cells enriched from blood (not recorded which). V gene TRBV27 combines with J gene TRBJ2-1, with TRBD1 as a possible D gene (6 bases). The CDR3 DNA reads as TGTGCCAGCAGTTCGTCGGACAGTGGCCTTTACAATGAGCAGTTCTTC. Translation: CASSSSDSGLYNEQFF.